This is a list of T cell receptor beta chains from one sample in a study of cytomegalovirus exposure and HLA in healthy donors. TCRdb's table, derived via immunoSEQ multiplex PCR, lists solely in-frame clones and lacks some. The table includes 140,000 or so clones, 80% to 85% detected once. Sequencing was done on a sample of PBMCs. Every receptor here comes from a female donor in good health and CMV-seronegative. The CDR3 runs from the conserved cysteine through the conserved F or W. D genes are given only for firm matches. Clone size is given for some rows only: seen once, a few or many times, or a class if the clone is expanded.

TRBV2	-	TRBJ2-2	-	TGTGCCAGCAGTGGAGTCACCGGGGAGCTGTTTTTT	CASSGVTGELFF
TRBV19	-	TRBJ2-2	-	TGTGCCAGTAGTATAGGACCAGGGGCCGGGGAGCTGTTTTTT	CASSIGPGAGELFF
TRBV6-5	-	TRBJ2-5	-	TGTGCCAGCAGTTACATTCAGGGTCGGGAGACCCAGTACTTC	CASSYIQGRETQYF
TRBV6-5	-	TRBJ1-4	TRBD1	TGTGCCAGCAGACACGGACAGGGAGGTGAAAAACTGTTTTTT	CASRHGQGGEKLFF
TRBV18	-	TRBJ2-1	-	TGTGCCAGCTCACCACCCCAGGGGTCTTACTACAATGAGCAGTTCTTC	CASSPPQGSYYNEQFF
TRBV10-1	-	TRBJ2-5	-	TGCGCCAGCAGCTCCGGACAACGGAAAGAGACCCAGTACTTC	CASSSGQRKETQYF
TRBV2	-	TRBJ1-2	-	TGTGCCAGCAGTGAAAGTGGGAGAGCCTCTTCTAACTATGGCTACACCTTC	CASSESGRASSNYGYTF
TRBV19	-	TRBJ2-5	-	TGTGCCAGTTCCTCGCTCTACAGCCAAGAGACCCAGTACTTC	CASSSLYSQETQYF
TRBV18	-	TRBJ1-1	-	TGTGCCAGCTCACCCACCGAGCTCACTGAAGCTTTCTTT	CASSPTELTEAFF
TRBV6-1	once	TRBJ2-7	TRBD1	TGTGCCAGCCTGACCCGGGACAGGGAAGACGAGCAGTACTTC	CASLTRDREDEQYF
TRBV9	-	TRBJ1-2	-	TGTGCCAGCAGCGTCGAAGGGGCCGGTTCTGGCGGCTACACCTTC	CASSVEGAGSGGYTF
TRBV6-5	-	TRBJ1-5	-	TGTGCCAGCAGTCCCGGGACACTGAGCAATCAGCCCCAGCATTTT	CASSPGTLSNQPQHF
TRBV27	-	TRBJ1-5	TRBD1	TGTGCCAGCAGTTCGTATTGGGTGGACAGGGGGAACAATCAGCCCCAGCATTTT	CASSSYWVDRGNNQPQHF
TRBV28	-	TRBJ1-1	-	TGTGCCAGCAGTTCCACAGGGTTTAGCACTGAAGCTTTCTTT	CASSSTGFSTEAFF
TRBV5-4	-	TRBJ2-3	TRBD2	TGTGCCAGCAGCTTGGGATTAGCGGGAGTACCAGATACGCAGTATTTT	CASSLGLAGVPDTQYF
TRBV1	-	TRBJ2-1	-	TGCACCAGCAGCCGGCAGGGGGGAGAGCAGTTCTTC	CTSSRQGGEQFF
TRBV13	-	TRBJ2-7	TRBD1	TGTGCCAGCAGCTACAGGGGGCCCCTGTCCTACGAGCAGTACTTC	CASSYRGPLSYEQYF
TRBV4-1	once	TRBJ2-6	-	TGCGCCAGCAGCCCCGAGGGGGGGGGCTCTGGGGCCAACGTCCTGACTTTC	CASSPEGGGSGANVLTF
TRBV11-2	-	TRBJ2-7	-	TGTGCCAGCAGCTTAAGCAATACAGGGAATTACGAGCAGTACTTC	CASSLSNTGNYEQYF
TRBV5-1	few	TRBJ2-7	-	TGCGCCAGCAGCTTGGAACAGCCTCCCTACGAGCAGTACTTC	CASSLEQPPYEQYF
TRBV6-1	-	TRBJ2-5	-	TGTGCCAGCGCTAGGCCGGGGGAGACCCAGTACTTC	CASARPGETQYF
TRBV10-1	-	TRBJ2-1	TRBD2	TGCGCCAGCAGCGGCTTCGCGGGAGATGAGCAGTTCTTC	CASSGFAGDEQFF
TRBV6-5	-	TRBJ2-1	-	TGTGCCAGCAGTTACTCTACAGGGTCTGGTGAGCAGTTCTTC	CASSYSTGSGEQFF
TRBV13	-	TRBJ2-5	TRBD1	TGTGCCAGCAGCGCAGGTGGGGACAGTCAAGAGACCCAGTACTTC	CASSAGGDSQETQYF
TRBV28	-	TRBJ2-3	-	TGTGCCAGCAGTTTATCCCAGGGTACGCAGTATTTT	CASSLSQGTQYF
TRBV2	-	TRBJ2-1	TRBD2	TGTGCCAGCCAGGCTAGCGGGACCTACAATGAGCAGTTCTTC	CASQASGTYNEQFF
TRBV28	once	TRBJ1-5	TRBD1	TGTGCCAGCAGCGAGGACAGGGGAAATCAGCCCCAGCATTTT	CASSEDRGNQPQHF
TRBV10-2	once	TRBJ2-3	TRBD1	TGCGCCAGCGGTGACAGGGGCGATACGCAGTATTTT	CASGDRGDTQYF
TRBV7-9	-	TRBJ2-3	TRBD2	TGTGCCAGCAGCATGGGACTAGCGGGGATTAGCACAGATACGCAGTATTTT	CASSMGLAGISTDTQYF
TRBV19	-	TRBJ1-4	-	TGTGCCAGTAGCCCCTACGGGGAGAGTGAAAAACTGTTTTTT	CASSPYGESEKLFF
TRBV19	-	TRBJ2-1	-	TGTGCCAGTAGTATGGGGCAGAGAGGAGACCTGGGCCCCTACAATGAGCAGTTCTTC	CASSMGQRGDLGPYNEQFF
TRBV6-1	-	TRBJ2-7	-	TGTGCCAGCAGTGAAAGGGGCAGGGATGGTTACGAGCAGTACTTC	CASSERGRDGYEQYF
TRBV5-1	-	TRBJ2-1	TRBD2	TGCGCCAGCAGCCTCTCACCTAGCGGACCTACCTACAATGAGCAGTTCTTC	CASSLSPSGPTYNEQFF
TRBV29-1	-	TRBJ2-1	TRBD2	TGCAGCGCCCTCGCGACTAGCGGGAGATCCTACAATGAGCAGTTCTTC	CSALATSGRSYNEQFF
TRBV29-1	-	TRBJ2-2	TRBD2	TGCAGCGTTCGTCCGGGGGGGAACACCGGGGAGCTGTTTTTT	CSVRPGGNTGELFF
TRBV6-1	-	TRBJ1-3	-	TGTGCCAGCAAAACCCCGGCAGCGATAGGAAACACCATATATTTT	CASKTPAAIGNTIYF
TRBV10-1	-	TRBJ2-2	-	TGCGCCAGCAGTGAGTCGGCCTACACCGGGAAGCTGTTTTTT	CASSESAYTGKLFF
TRBV5-6	-	TRBJ1-2	-	TGTGCCAGCAGCCCGGGATTCGCGAACTATGGCTACACCTTC	CASSPGFANYGYTF
TRBV19	once	TRBJ2-7	TRBD1	TGTGCCAGTAGTAGACTTTTGGGACAGGGCTACGAGCAGTACTTC	CASSRLLGQGYEQYF
TRBV27	-	TRBJ1-1	-	TGTGCCAGCAGCACTTCGAGGGCGCAAACTGAAGCTTTCTTT	CASSTSRAQTEAFF
TRBV10-3	few	TRBJ2-7	-	TGTGCCCTCCGGGGGACCGACAACTACGAGCAGTACTTC	CALRGTDNYEQYF
TRBV5-1	few	TRBJ1-4	-	TGCGCCAGCAGCCCCCGGCCGGGGGCTAATGAAAAACTGTTTTTT	CASSPRPGANEKLFF
TRBV6-5	-	TRBJ2-1	-	TGTGCCAGCAGTTACCCGACAGCAATTGATTACAATGAGCAGTTCTTC	CASSYPTAIDYNEQFF
TRBV6-1	few	TRBJ1-5	-	TGTGCCAGCAGTGAAGAAAACAGGGAAAATCAGCCCCAGCATTTT	CASSEENRENQPQHF
TRBV28	-	TRBJ2-1	TRBD1	TGTGCCAGCAGCGGGACAGGGGGCCACTACAATGAGCAGTTCTTC	CASSGTGGHYNEQFF
TRBV28	-	TRBJ2-1	-	TGTGCCAGCAGTTTCCTTGACAATGAGCAGTTCTTC	CASSFLDNEQFF
TRBV27	-	TRBJ1-2	-	TGTGCCAGCAGTCCGTCACAGGGAGGGGGGTTCTATGGCTACACCTTC	CASSPSQGGGFYGYTF
TRBV19	-	TRBJ2-7	TRBD1	TGTGCCAGTAGTCTGGCCGGGACAGGGGGTGAAGAGCAGTACTTC	CASSLAGTGGEEQYF
TRBV5-4	-	TRBJ1-1	TRBD1	TGTGCCAGCAGCCCAGACAGGGGGCGGATGGACACTGAAGCTTTCTTT	CASSPDRGRMDTEAFF
TRBV7-2	-	TRBJ2-7	TRBD2	TGTGCCAGCAGCTTAGCGCCTAGCGGGAGGGCCATAGGATACGAGCAGTACTTC	CASSLAPSGRAIGYEQYF
TRBV15	-	TRBJ2-1	-	TGTGCCACCAGCGGAGGGACAGCATCTTTCCATGAGCAGTTCTTC	CATSGGTASFHEQFF
TRBV27	-	TRBJ2-7	-	TGTGCCAGCAGTTTACTCTTTGGATTGGACAGCCCCTACGAGCAGTACTTC	CASSLLFGLDSPYEQYF
TRBV27	few	TRBJ2-7	TRBD1	TGTGCCAGCAGTCCGGGACAGGGACGTGGCGAGCAGTACTTC	CASSPGQGRGEQYF
TRBV28	-	TRBJ1-5	TRBD1	TGTGCCAGCTCTCCAGGGGGAAATCAGCCCCAGCATTTT	CASSPGGNQPQHF
TRBV5-6	-	TRBJ2-7	-	TGTGCCAGCAGCATCGCGACAGGTCTACTTACGGACTACGAGCAGTACTTC	CASSIATGLLTDYEQYF